The entry below gives a single TCR beta chain sequence along with its context. As originally analysed: Reference gene primer amplification gave nucleated cell count estimates. The repertoire was sequenced with immunoSEQ multiplex PCR; TCRdb's copy has only in-frame clones and lacks some. The V and J calls and the clone size are those of that table, but D and trimming were determined from the DNA. The data show around 200,000 clones, 65% to 85% seen once. J gave up 0 bases and V 4 bases, and 6 bases lay outside the gene matches. Per germline, CDR1 LGHNA and CDR2 YSLEER. This CDR3 is built from 17 residues. The record originates from a study of blood T cell repertoires in COVID-19. Study at large: Samples taken during acute and convalescent COVID-19 were collected in the United States, Italy and Spain. PBMCs, B-cell-depleted T cells, or T cells provided the cDNA or gDNA that made up the material.

The V gene is TRBV4-3, the J gene TRBJ2-3; 11 bases are a match to TRBD2. The sample consisted of peripheral blood. The source of this sequence is a man in his forties or fifties with active or convalescent COVID-19. The CDR3: CASSPGTSGASTDTQYF. Here the CDR3 DNA reads TGCGCCAGCAGCCCGGGGACTAGCGGAGCAAGCACAGATACGCAGTATTTT.